This T cell receptor (beta chain) was captured in a study of early T cells in non-severe SARS-CoV-2 infection (dated by TCRdb to the early 2020s). Turning to the overall study: Because TCR sequencing was done on bulk RNA from unsorted whole blood, the alpha and beta chains could not be paired. Study-level results and caveats: VDJdb matching was skewed toward anti-spike CD8 responses and likely underestimated virus-specific expansions, missing private and CD4 specificities.

A case-control design nested within a healthcare worker cohort in London, UK, was used, with weekly nasopharyngeal swab PCR tests and blood sampling performed. Between 23 and 31 March 2020, the week of the UK lockdown, healthcare workers were enrolled and then followed up weekly for as long as 16 weeks. Ten or more counts support this clonotype. This clone's antigen is unknown. Base quality data are lacking; no much larger clone is found one base away. V is clipped by 0 bases and J by 8 bases, and the sequence between their germline boundaries is 16 bases long. CDR1 and CDR2 are drawn from the germline V gene (reference sequence): DFQATT, SNEGSKA. The CDR3, cysteine through phenylalanine, is 14 amino acids long. Only the CDR3 DNA stays, 42 bases, in frame from base 1. The library was produced with 5' RACE. These reads were obtained on a NextSeq 500. In the TCR library protocol, unique molecular identifiers were attached to individual cDNA molecules to correct for PCR bias and sequencing error. TCR alpha and beta chains were both sequenced, and the abundances of alpha and beta sequences in each sample were closely correlated with each other. For the original study's pipeline: V gene, J gene and CDR3 annotation of TCR sequences was performed with Decombinator V4. Expanded TCRs were defined as changing significantly between any two time points under a Poisson model with p below 0.0001. TCR abundances were normalised to the total number of TCRs sequenced per sample and expressed as counts per million. MAIT TCRs were defined by TRAV1-2 paired with TRAJ12, TRAJ20 or TRAJ33, and iNKT TCRs by TRAV10 paired with TRAJ18. A search of VDJdb, accessed on 1 November 2021, was run for TCRs annotated to CMV, EBV and SARS-CoV-2, with TCRs annotated for multiple antigens excluded. TCRdb trimmed the raw reads at Q25, called clones with MiXCR and kept productive beta chains. Entries that share a CDR3 protein sequence are merged under the most common genes and DNA. The V and J calls, along with clone size, are taken from TCRdb and not from the paper's own processing. This sample holds tens of thousands of distinct CDR3 sequences; over 20% were observed only once. Together, the top ten hold 15% to 20% of the sample.

Sequenced here: whole blood, sampled at baseline. The sequence joins TRBV20-1 to TRBJ1-2; the D gene is perhaps TRBD1, from 5 matching bases. This TCR was recovered from an adult who was a healthcare worker with PCR-confirmed SARS-CoV-2 infection or an uninfected control (not recorded which). The CDR3 sequence is CSARDVKGLGGYTF. The DNA reads TGCAGTGCTAGAGATGTAAAGGGGCTAGGGGGCTACACCTTC.